The 2 T cell receptor beta chains below all came from one sample that was sequenced in a study of cytomegalovirus exposure and HLA in healthy donors. TCRdb's table, derived via immunoSEQ multiplex PCR, lists solely in-frame clones and lacks some. The sample holds around 130,000 clones; 85% to 90% are singletons and the top ten take roughly 1.4%. The sequenced material came from PBMCs. These receptors came from a man between 25 and 39 years old in good health and CMV-seronegative.

The V and J genes are TRBV19 and TRBJ2-7; weak D call: TRBD1 (6 bases). The CDR3 length is 14 residues. The ends were cut back, 5 bases at V and 3 bases at J, with 14 bases in the middle. From germline, CDR1 is LNHDA and CDR2 SQIVND (reference sequence). The CDR3 sequence is CASSLRTENYEQYF. DNA of the CDR3: TGTGCCAGTAGTTTAAGGACAGAGAACTACGAGCAGTACTTC. Supplemented by reference TRBV19 and TRBJ2-7, the full variable domain reads DGGITQSPKYLFRKEGQNVTLSCEQNLNHDAMYWYRQDPGQGLRLIYYSQIVNDFQKGDIAEGYSVSREKKESFPLTVTSAQKNPTAFYLCASSLRTENYEQYFGPGTRLTVT.

This clone has only one observation. The rearrangement links TRBV5-4 to TRBJ1-4; 8 nucleotides align to TRBD1. The junction had 6 bases not matched to a gene; V was cut back by 0 bases and J by 14 bases. The CDR3 has 13 residues. Germline lookup yields CDR1 SGHNT and CDR2 YYREEE (reference sequence). CDR3 in amino acids: CASSLEQGVFLFF. The CDR3 DNA sequence: TGTGCCAGCAGCTTGGAACAGGGGGTTTTCCTGTTTTTT.